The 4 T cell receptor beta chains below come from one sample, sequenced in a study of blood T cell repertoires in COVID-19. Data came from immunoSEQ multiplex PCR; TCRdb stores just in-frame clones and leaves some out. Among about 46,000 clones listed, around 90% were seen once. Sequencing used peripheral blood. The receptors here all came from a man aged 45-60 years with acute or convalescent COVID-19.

CDR3 protein: CASSADRGPLADEAFF. The CDR3 nucleotides are TGTGCCAGCAGCGCGGACAGGGGTCCCCTCGCTGATGAAGCTTTCTTT. The chain has TRBV7-8 and TRBJ1-1; 9 nucleotides line up with TRBD1. J lost 7 bases, V lost 5 bases, and 14 bases had no gene match. The CDR3 covers 16 residues. Germline assignment: CDR1 SGHVS and CDR2 FQNEAQ.

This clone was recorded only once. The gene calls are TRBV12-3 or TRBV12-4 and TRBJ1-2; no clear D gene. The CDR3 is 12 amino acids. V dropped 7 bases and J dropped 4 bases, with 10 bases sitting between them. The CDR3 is CASTAGSYGYTF. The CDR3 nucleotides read TGTGCCAGCACAGCCGGGAGCTATGGCTACACCTTC.

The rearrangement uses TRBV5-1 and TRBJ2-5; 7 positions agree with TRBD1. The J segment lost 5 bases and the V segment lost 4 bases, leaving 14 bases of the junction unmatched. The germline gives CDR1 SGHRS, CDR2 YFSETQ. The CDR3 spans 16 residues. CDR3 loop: CASSTGQAPMRETQYF. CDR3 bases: TGCGCCAGCAGCACTGGACAGGCCCCTATGCGGGAGACCCAGTACTTC.

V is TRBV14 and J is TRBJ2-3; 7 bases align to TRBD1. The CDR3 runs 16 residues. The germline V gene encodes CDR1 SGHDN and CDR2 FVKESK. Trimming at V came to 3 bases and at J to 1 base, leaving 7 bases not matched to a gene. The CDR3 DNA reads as TGTGCCAGCAGCCACGAGAGGGGACAGCGCACAGATACGCAGTATTTT. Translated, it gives CASSHERGQRTDTQYF.